These T cell receptor beta chains were read from a single sample in a study of CD8 T cells in Susac syndrome. TCRdb used MiXCR to reprocess the immunoSEQ multiplex PCR reads, holding one entry per CDR3 protein. This table has roughly 150,000 distinct CDR3 sequences, about 95% appearing once. Sequenced: CD8+ T cells from PBMCs. The receptors originated from a human donor with multiple sclerosis. The CDR3 runs from the conserved cysteine through the conserved F or W. Fields, in order: J gene, clone size, D gene, V gene, CDR3 protein, CDR3 DNA. D genes are given only for firm matches. Not every row has a clone size; where given, it reads once, few, many or a size class.

TRBJ2-1,-,-,TRBV30,CAWPQGNEQFF,TGTGCCTGGCCCCAGGGCAATGAGCAGTTCTTC
TRBJ2-3,-,TRBD1,TRBV27,CASSLFTGVADTQYF,TGTGCCAGCAGTTTATTCACAGGGGTCGCAGATACGCAGTATTTT
TRBJ2-7,-,-,TRBV6-5,CASSPGSGYEQYF,TGTGCCAGCAGTCCGGGATCCGGCTACGAGCAGTACTTC
TRBJ1-2,-,-,TRBV9,CASSVEEGLYGYTF,TGTGCCAGCAGCGTAGAGGAGGGCCTCTATGGCTACACCTTC
TRBJ2-2,-,TRBD2,TRBV20-1,CSAKGDGTSGPTGELFF,TGCAGTGCTAAGGGCGACGGGACTAGCGGTCCCACCGGGGAGCTGTTTTTT
TRBJ1-2,-,-,TRBV12-3/TRBV12-4,CASSTNYGYTF,TGTGCCAGCAGTACTAACTATGGCTACACCTTC
TRBJ2-2,-,TRBD2,TRBV29-1,CSVDGGEYTGELFF,TGCAGCGTTGATGGGGGGGAATACACCGGGGAGCTGTTTTTT
TRBJ2-7,once,-,TRBV11-3,CASSQDNSYEQYF,TGTGCCAGCAGCCAGGACAACTCCTACGAGCAGTACTTC
TRBJ2-1,-,TRBD1,TRBV5-6,CASSPGQGREQFF,TGTGCCAGCAGCCCGGGACAGGGGAGGGAGCAGTTCTTC
TRBJ1-2,-,-,TRBV6-6,CASSLYGGGEHGYTF,TGTGCCAGCAGCCTTTACGGAGGGGGAGAGCATGGCTACACCTTC
TRBJ2-2,-,-,TRBV30,CAWRDSSGDTGELFF,TGTGCCTGGAGAGACTCCTCGGGGGACACCGGGGAGCTGTTTTTT
TRBJ2-5,-,-,TRBV6-5,CASSEMTEETQYF,TGTGCCAGCAGTGAAATGACGGAAGAGACCCAGTACTTC
TRBJ2-7,-,-,TRBV20-1,CSAKRIPYEQYF,TGCAGTGCTAAACGGATTCCCTACGAGCAGTACTTC
TRBJ2-7,-,-,TRBV11-1,CASSLGIRNEQYF,TGTGCCAGCAGCTTAGGGATTCGGAACGAGCAGTACTTC
TRBJ2-3,-,-,TRBV7-9,CASSFSGSRTRGTQYF,TGTGCCAGCAGCTTTTCAGGCAGCAGGACTCGAGGTACGCAGTATTTT
TRBJ2-4,-,-,TRBV29-1,CSAGSWQGGNIQYF,TGCAGCGCAGGGTCGTGGCAGGGCGGAAACATTCAGTACTTC
TRBJ1-2,-,TRBD1,TRBV5-4,CASSSGQDRYGYTF,TGTGCCAGCAGCTCGGGACAGGACCGCTATGGCTACACCTTC
TRBJ1-4,-,-,TRBV4-2,CASSQESTATNEKLFF,TGTGCCAGCAGCCAAGAATCAACAGCAACTAATGAAAAACTGTTTTTT
TRBJ1-2,-,-,TRBV20-1,CSVRGDYGYTF,TGCAGTGTTAGGGGCGACTATGGCTACACCTTC
TRBJ1-5,-,TRBD1,TRBV30,CAWSDRDDQPQHF,TGTGCCTGGTCAGACAGGGACGATCAGCCCCAGCATTTT